This TCR beta chain appears in the sequencing data of a study of T-cell memory formation after mild COVID-19. The study, taken as a whole, reports: CD8+ contracting clones occupied EMRA, while CD4+ ones occupied mainly CM and EM. CD4/CD8 balance held among clones contracting day 15 to 85, and later expanders leaned CD4+. Memory from before infection featured some responding clones, which suggests cross-reactive memory joined.

The CDR3 extends over 14 amino acids. Between the trimmed V and J ends, which lost 4 bases and 7 bases, there was a span of 12 bases. The germline V gene has CDR1 SGHKS and CDR2 YYEKEE (reference sequence). Details on this clonotype: Its antigen is as yet unknown.

Constant-segment-primed 5'RACE gave TCR alpha and TCR beta cDNA libraries with sample barcodes and UMIs. TCRdb independently ran MiXCR on the 5' RACE reads; one entry per CDR3 protein. The sample consists of roughly 350,000 distinct CDR3 sequences, more than 20% of them appearing once. This sequence joins TRBV5-5 and TRBJ1-6, with a weak D call TRBD1 (5 bases). The sample was PBMCs or a T cell subset sorted from them (not recorded which). The source is an adult woman who had mild COVID-19 (a few samples of this study predate the infection). Cell type and time point are not known. The DNA for the CDR3 is TGTGCCAGCAGCCCAAGGGACGGGAATTCACCCCTCCACTTT. Translation: CASSPRDGNSPLHF.